Considering frequency, the clone carrying this TCR beta chain is medium-sized. What it binds is not known. The CDR3 covers 15 residues. The germline V gene has CDR1 SGHRS and CDR2 YFSETQ. The entry originates in a study of CXCR3-negative and CXCR3-positive naive CD8 T cells. Study background: Summed over all libraries, TRB reads came to about 140 million, with about 1.5 +/- 0.3 million per library. Regarding the study as a whole: TRB CDR3s of CXCR3-positive naive cells were more hydrophobic than those of CXCR3-negative naive cells.

UMI-labeled TRB cDNA libraries were prepared by 5' RACE. No DNA is given; TCRdb re-called the 5' RACE reads and lists each CDR3 protein once. The sample table includes some 5,900 distinct CDR3 sequences. Sequencing was carried out using naive CXCR3+ CD8+ T cells from blood. Subset reported: CD45RO-CCR7+CD27+CD95- naive CD8+ T cells expressing CXCR3 (TNR3+). The TCR sequence derives from a human donor in good health. Some clones in this sample may be carry-over from other donors' samples. The rearrangement joins TRBV5-1 to TRBJ2-1. The CDR3 here is CASSLEVLGLDEQFF.